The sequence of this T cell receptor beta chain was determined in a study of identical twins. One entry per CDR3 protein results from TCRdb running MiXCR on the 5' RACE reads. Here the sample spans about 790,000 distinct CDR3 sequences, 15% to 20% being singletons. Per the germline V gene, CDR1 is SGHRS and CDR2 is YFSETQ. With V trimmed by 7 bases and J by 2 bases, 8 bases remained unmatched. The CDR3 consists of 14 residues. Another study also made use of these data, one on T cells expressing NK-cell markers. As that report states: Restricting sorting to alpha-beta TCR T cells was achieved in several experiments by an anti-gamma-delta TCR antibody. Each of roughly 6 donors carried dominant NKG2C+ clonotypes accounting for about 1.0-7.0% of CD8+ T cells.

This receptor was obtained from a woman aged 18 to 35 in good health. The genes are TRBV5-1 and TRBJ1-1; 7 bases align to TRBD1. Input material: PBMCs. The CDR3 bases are TGCGCCAGCGCGGGCGGACAGGCCAACACTGAAGCTTTCTTT. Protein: CASAGGQANTEAFF.